The T cell receptor beta chain described here comes from a study of blood T cell repertoires in COVID-19. Looking at the study overall: COVID-19 samples, acute and convalescent, were from the United States, Italy and Spain. Nucleic acid was either cDNA or gDNA, and it came from T cells, B-cell-depleted T cells, or PBMCs.

The protocol was immunoSEQ multiplex PCR, while the TCRdb copy is restricted to in-frame clones and leaves out a portion. The sample has about 180,000 clones; just over 85% are singletons. Participant-given clinical history determined each cohort assignment. Recovered Cohort 3 donors showed two negative PCRs, clearance, or symptom resolution. Input material: PBMCs or T cells enriched from blood (not recorded which). This TCR was recovered from a woman between 18 and 29 years old who had recovered from COVID-19.

The CDR3 DNA follows: TGCGCCAGCAGTCAATCGAGTGGAGGGATTCGGGCTTTCTTT. It codes for CASSQSSGGIRAFF. V usage is TRBV23-1 and J usage is TRBJ1-1; D is unclear. TRBV23-1 is an ORF, and what it does is uncertain. The CDR3 runs to 14 residues. Trimming cost V 0 bases and J 11 bases, with 16 bases left between them.